This TCR beta chain comes out of a study of Graves' ophthalmopathy and Graves' hyperthyroidism. TCR beta CDR3 amplification used RNA transcripts. First-round RT-PCR with HTBI primers preceded a second-round multiplex PCR. TCRdb recomputed calls from the multiplex PCR reads with MiXCR, one row per CDR3 protein. The table lists about 1.2 million distinct CDR3 sequences, approximately 35% of them singletons. This receptor was taken from an adult man with Graves' hyperthyroidism. The source material was peripheral blood or thyroid tissue (not recorded which).

DNA of the CDR3: TGTGCCAGCAGCCAAGTGGGACAGGGGTCTGAAGCTTTCTTT. Encoded protein: CASSQVGQGSEAFF. The chain uses TRBV14 and TRBJ1-1, with TRBD1 matching 10 bases. The V gene's germline CDR1 is SGHDN and CDR2 FVKESK. V lost 1 base and J lost 6; bases outside the gene matches: 2. The CDR3 runs to 14 residues.